This TCR beta chain emerged from a study of monozygotic twins with inflammatory bowel disease. In germline, CDR1 is SSHAT, CDR2 FNYEAQ (reference sequence). This CDR3 spans 15 amino acids. TCRdb reworked the 5' RACE reads into one entry per CDR3 protein, no DNA. The sample includes fewer than 110,000 distinct CDR3 sequences. The rearrangement joins TRBV7-7 to TRBJ2-3; the TCRdb call, TRBD1, lacks DNA for checking. Sequencing input: blood. The clonotype originates from a human donor with ulcerative colitis or Crohn's disease, or a healthy co-twin of an affected twin (not recorded which). This chain's CDR3 is CASSLDRGPTDTQYF.